The sequence of this T cell receptor beta chain was determined in a study of beta chain features in type 1 diabetes (dated by TCRdb to 2016 to 2019). For the wider study: Patients and healthy donors did not differ in mean age, gender distribution, total cell number or subset yield. A total of some 110 million sorted cells were examined across all samples, and a strong correlation was observed between cell number per subset and RNA yield. The study compared the TCRB repertoires of sorted circulating CD4+ T cell subsets in recently diagnosed type 1 diabetes patients with those in matched healthy donors. Whereas all 30 or so donors provided naive and central memory subsets, regulatory and stem cell-like memory subsets were isolated from just 8 patients and about eight healthy donors. Findings and caveats that apply to the study as a whole: Because the HLA sub-analyses included only small numbers of individuals, any influence of HLA type on TCRB rearrangement was left unresolved. PCR might favor shorter templates, but patient and control samples were amplified and corrected together, so any skew would affect both groups equally. A moderate but significant shortening of TCRB CDR3 length was observed in type 1 diabetes patients in all four CD4+ subsets. Patients with type 1 diabetes made fewer insertions and deleted more nucleotides at VDJ recombination sites, implying thymic rearrangement abnormalities. Because cDNA was sequenced instead of genomic DNA, activated cells with high expression could be over-represented, although the groups did not differ in activation or CD3 levels. Naive, central memory and regulatory TCRB repertoires appeared to be more alike among patients than among healthy donors.

Comment on this clone: Its antigen is currently not known. No quality values exist for individual bases; no much larger clone is one base distant.

For CDR1 and CDR2, the germline V gene lists MDHEN and SYDVKM. V sheds 3 bases and J sheds 6 bases, leaving 10 bases between their ends. The cysteine opens and the phenylalanine closes a CDR3 of 13 amino acids. Only the CDR3 region is kept as DNA, spanning 39 bases read in frame from base 1. The entire amount of isolated RNA was reverse transcribed using the High Capacity cDNA Reverse Transcription Kit, so the sequenced TCRB transcripts were expressed ones. Naive, central memory and regulatory T cell samples underwent deep immunoSEQ sequencing, averaging around 3.9 million total reads per sample. Sorted cells were lysed in RLT buffer and RNA was extracted with DNase-treated RNeasy Micro or Mini kits, depending on cell number. Each cell subset was processed on its own to prevent cross-contamination, while patient and healthy donor samples were processed together. The immunoSEQ multiplex PCR was used to amplify TCRB sequences from cDNA, yielding 87-bp fragments that span the CDR3 region. The amplicons were sequenced using the Illumina HiSeq platform. The paper's data handling went like this. Synthetic template baselines were used to correct PCR bias computationally, reads within Hamming distance 2 were collapsed, and singletons that could not be merged were discarded. Reads were aligned against IMGT to assign V, D and J genes, CDR3 length and insertions or deletions at six rearrangement sites. Within each subset, clonotype counts were normalized to sorted cell number, and only after that were true diversity and Gini coefficients computed with the tcR R package. The overlap coefficient, calculated on TCRB nucleotide sequences, was used to measure repertoire sharing. Out-of-frame TCRB sequences from naive cells were analyzed to stand in for the pre-selection repertoire. Here the immuneACCESS table is served through TCRdb, limited to in-frame sequences with V and J called. Missing clones are a known gap in these copies; in checked studies unresolved V genes cover under half, and the rest lacks a known reason. V and J calls plus clone size are reproduced from that table; the DNA served to infer D and trimming. Within this sample are under 300,000 clones, with 20% to 25% of them counted one time only. Around 0.012% of the sample rests with the top ten.

A single peripheral blood draw of around 0.11 L on average was collected from each donor into heparinised tubes. A BD FACSAria II and a panel including CD45RO, CCR7, CD25, CD127, CD95 and CD27 were used to sort naive, central memory, regulatory and stem cell-like memory CD4+ T cells. All sorted populations exceeded 95% purity. PBMCs were isolated immediately by Lymphoprep density gradient centrifugation and stained directly without culture. Samples were stained and sorted in pairs, with one healthy donor and one patient per experiment, so that batch effects were minimized. Sequencing was done on a sample of naive CD4+ T cells from blood. Per the publication, the cell subset or site label means: true naive CD4+ T cells. This TCR was recovered from a woman in her thirties with type 1 diabetes. The chain is assembled from TRBV28 and TRBJ2-3; a tentative D call is TRBD2 (6 bases match). The CDR3 protein is CASSFGGLDTQYF. The DNA sequence reads TGTGCCAGCAGTTTCGGGGGATTGGATACGCAGTATTTT.